The 22 T cell receptor beta chains in this list originate from one sample, sequenced in a study of blood T cell repertoires in COVID-19. Method: immunoSEQ multiplex PCR; TCRdb's copy keeps in-frame clones and lacks some. The table has about 230,000 clones, 75% to 85% seen once. The sample consisted of peripheral blood. These receptor sequences come from a woman in her thirties with COVID-19, enrolled during active disease.

This sequence joins TRBV2 and TRBJ2-1; TRBD1 is a possible D gene (6 bases). The CDR3 loop spans 14 amino acids. Germline lookup yields CDR1 SNHLY and CDR2 FYNNEI. V was cut by 8 bases and J by 2 bases, with 13 bases left in between. The CDR3 here is CASREQGTYNEQFF. As DNA, the CDR3 is TGTGCCAGCCGCGAACAGGGAACCTACAATGAGCAGTTCTTC.

This clone was found once. The V call is TRBV7-2, the J call TRBJ2-5; TRBD2 agrees at 14 bases. The V segment lost 5 bases and the J segment 2 bases; nucleotides outside the gene matches: 4. The length of the CDR3 is 16 residues. Germline CDR1 SGHTA, CDR2 FQGNSA. CDR3 residues: CASSDRLAGGQETQYF. The CDR3, as DNA: TGTGCCAGCAGCGACAGACTAGCGGGGGGGCAAGAGACCCAGTACTTC. The full variable domain, rest sourced from reference TRBV7-2 and TRBJ2-5, is GAGVSQSPSNKVTEKGKDVELRCDPISGHTALYWYRQSLGQGLEFLIYFQGNSAPDKSGLPSDRFSAERTGGSVSTLTIQRTQQEDSAVYLCASSDRLAGGQETQYFGPGTRLLVL.

This chain links TRBV19 with TRBJ2-5, with 10 bases aligning to TRBD1. The V gene's germline CDR1 is LNHDA and CDR2 SQIVND (reference sequence). V lost 3 bases, J lost 4 bases, and 2 bases stayed unmatched. This CDR3 spans 14 amino acids. CDR3 sequence reads: CASSMTGGRETQYF. DNA of the CDR3: TGTGCCAGTAGTATGACAGGGGGCCGAGAGACCCAGTACTTC. The complete variable domain, with remaining parts taken from reference TRBV19 and TRBJ2-5, reads DGGITQSPKYLFRKEGQNVTLSCEQNLNHDAMYWYRQDPGQGLRLIYYSQIVNDFQKGDIAEGYSVSREKKESFPLTVTSAQKNPTAFYLCASSMTGGRETQYFGPGTRLLVL.

The chain uses TRBV19 and TRBJ1-2; D gene unclear. Trimming took 8 bases from V and 2 from J, leaving 6 bases between them. This CDR3 spans 11 amino acids. Germline V gene lookup returns CDR1 LNHDA and CDR2 SQIVND (reference sequence). The CDR3: CASSVNYGYTF. The CDR3 bases are TGTGCCAGTTCCGTGAACTATGGCTACACCTTC.

To note about this clone: Other nucleotide sequences in the sample specify the same CDR3. The chain uses TRBV27 and TRBJ1-2, with 10 bases identical to TRBD1. CDR3 length: 13 residues. Germline CDR1 and CDR2: MNHEY and SMNVEV (reference sequence). With V trimmed by 5 bases and J by 6 bases, 3 bases remained unmatched. CDR3: CASSLGTGDGYTF. The CDR3 DNA sequence: TGTGCCAGCAGTCTAGGGACAGGGGATGGCTACACCTTC.

The chain joins TRBV18 to TRBJ2-7, with 7 bases fitting TRBD1. This CDR3 has 13 residues. The J segment lost 5 bases and the V segment lost 1 base, leaving 2 bases of the junction unmatched. From germline, CDR1 is KGHSH and CDR2 LQKENI. The CDR3 DNA sequence: TGTGCCAGCTCACCACTACAGGGGAACGAGCAGTACTTC. As protein: CASSPLQGNEQYF. Together with reference TRBV18 and TRBJ2-7, the CDR3 gives the full variable domain: NAGVMQNPRHLVRRRGQEARLRCSPMKGHSHVYWYRQLPEEGLKFMVYLQKENIIDESGMPKERFSAEFPKEGPSILRIQQVVRGDSAAYFCASSPLQGNEQYFGPGTRLTVT.

The chain has TRBV28 and TRBJ1-6; no clear D gene. Trimming took 3 bases from V and 10 from J, leaving 10 bases between them. From germline, CDR1 is MDHEN and CDR2 SYDVKM. The CDR3 sequence is 13 residues long. The CDR3 reads CASSFSTPSPLHF. CDR3 bases: TGTGCCAGCAGTTTTAGTACCCCATCACCCCTCCACTTT. Drawing the rest from reference TRBV28 and TRBJ1-6, the complete variable domain is DVKVTQSSRYLVKRTGEKVFLECVQDMDHENMFWYRQDPGLGLRLIYFSYDVKMKEKGDIPEGYSVSREKKERFSLILESASTNQTSMYLCASSFSTPSPLHFGNGTRLTVT.

This clone came up a few times. The V and J genes are TRBV19 and TRBJ2-2, with TRBD2 as a possible D gene (7 bases). The CDR3 is 15 amino acids. CDR1 is LNHDA, CDR2 SQIVND, per germline (reference sequence). V gave up 7 bases and J gave up 7 bases, with 19 bases separating them. In nucleotides, the CDR3 is TGTGCCAGTACCCTTTTGGCGGGGGCCGACGGGGAGCTGTTTTTT. This translates into CASTLLAGADGELFF.

The rearrangement joins TRBV6-2 or TRBV6-3 to TRBJ1-2; weak D call: TRBD1 (6 bases). Germline V gene sequence: CDR1 MNHEY, CDR2 SVGEGT. Trimming took off 0 bases at V and 4 bases at J, with 21 bases between the two ends. CDR3 length equals 18 residues. CDR3 region: CASSYSRQVSSGGYGYTF. CDR3 sequence (DNA): TGTGCCAGCAGTTACTCCCGACAGGTCTCTTCAGGCGGCTATGGCTACACCTTC.

The rearrangement links TRBV7-2 to TRBJ2-7, with 9 bases fitting TRBD1. Germline V gives CDR1 SGHTA, CDR2 FQGNSA. This CDR3 is 16 amino acids long. V trimming: 1 base; J trimming: 6 bases; junction bases outside the gene matches: 10. As DNA, the CDR3 is TGTGCCAGCAGCTTAGTACGGGGACAGGGCGTACGCGAGCAGTACTTC. This encodes CASSLVRGQGVREQYF.

This chain uses TRBV30 with TRBJ1-4; unclear D gene. This CDR3 contains 14 residues. V was pared by 3 bases and J by 6 bases, with 14 bases between. CDR1 and CDR2 (germline): GTSNPN, SVGIG (reference sequence). The CDR3 DNA follows: TGTGCCTGGAGCCAAACGGAGGCGGATGAAAAACTGTTTTTT. Amino acid sequence: CAWSQTEADEKLFF. Full variable domain (rest looked up from reference TRBV30 and TRBJ1-4): SQTIHQWPATLVQPVGSPLSLECTVEGTSNPNLYWYRQAAGRGLQLLFYSVGIGQISSEVPQNLSASRPQDRQFILSSKKLLLSDSGFYLCAWSQTEADEKLFFGSGTQLSVL.

The chain carries TRBV5-1 and TRBJ1-1, with 8 bases aligning to TRBD1. Germline V CDR1 and CDR2: SGHRS, YFSETQ. The junction had 6 bases not matched to a gene; V was cut back by 3 bases and J by 5 bases. The CDR3 is made up of 14 amino acids. DNA of the CDR3: TGCGCCAGCAGCTATGACAGGGGAGGTACTGAAGCTTTCTTT. Encoded protein: CASSYDRGGTEAFF.

DNA of the CDR3: TGTGCCAGCAGCTTAGGACAGGCTGGAATTACCTACGAGCAGTACTTC. This encodes CASSLGQAGITYEQYF. This chain uses TRBV7-9 with TRBJ2-7; tentative D call: TRBD1 (6 bases). The ends were cut back, 1 base at V and 2 bases at J, with 15 bases in the middle. The CDR3 loop spans 16 amino acids. Germline CDR1 is SEHNR and CDR2 is FQNEAQ (reference sequence).

The chain uses TRBV3-1 (or the pseudogene TRBV3-2) and TRBJ1-6; 11 bases are a match to TRBD1. The V gene's germline CDR1 is LGHDT and CDR2 YNNKEL (reference sequence). V dropped 1 base and J dropped 14; count of bases not matched to a gene: 13. This CDR3 has 17 amino acids. The CDR3 region has the DNA TGTGCCAGCAGCCAAGCGGGGACAGGGGGGATAACAGGAACCCTCCACTTT. This gives the protein CASSQAGTGGITGTLHF.

This chain links TRBV30 with TRBJ2-3; D possibly corresponds to TRBD1 (6 bases). The CDR3 runs to 14 residues. Germline V lookup: CDR1 GTSNPN, CDR2 SVGIG (reference sequence). V was clipped by 1 base and J by 2 bases, with 10 bases between them. The CDR3 sequence: CAWSGGGFTDTQYF. DNA of the CDR3: TGTGCCTGGAGTGGAGGGGGATTCACAGATACGCAGTATTTT. Drawing the rest from reference TRBV30 and TRBJ2-3, the complete variable domain is SQTIHQWPATLVQPVGSPLSLECTVEGTSNPNLYWYRQAAGRGLQLLFYSVGIGQISSEVPQNLSASRPQDRQFILSSKKLLLSDSGFYLCAWSGGGFTDTQYFGPGTRLTVL.

This chain uses TRBV5-1 with TRBJ1-2, with 7 bases lining up with TRBD1. The trim removed 4 bases at V and 7 bases at J, leaving 13 bases unmatched. The germline gives CDR1 SGHRS, CDR2 YFSETQ. The length of the CDR3 is 15 residues. CDR3 sequence (DNA): TGCGCCAGCAGCACGCTATCAGGGGGTCAAGGTGGCTACACCTTC. Protein: CASSTLSGGQGGYTF. Full variable domain (outside the CDR3, taken from reference TRBV5-1 and TRBJ1-2): KAGVTQTPRYLIKTRGQQVTLSCSPISGHRSVSWYQQTPGQGLQFLFEYFSETQRNKGNFPGRFSGRQFSNSRSEMNVSTLELGDSALYLCASSTLSGGQGGYTFGSGTRLTVV.

The V call is TRBV15, the J call TRBJ1-4; 7 bases agree with TRBD1. Germline V gives CDR1 LNHNV, CDR2 YYDKDF (reference sequence). This CDR3 contains 16 residues. V lost 5 bases and J lost 4; bases outside the gene matches: 10. CDR3 in DNA: TGTGCCACCAGCGTAGCGAGGGGACAGATTAATGAAAAACTGTTTTTT. Translation gives CATSVARGQINEKLFF.

The chain combines TRBV12-5 with TRBJ1-3; no clear D. Trimming took off 0 bases at V and 0 bases at J, with 15 bases between the two ends. The CDR3 is 18 amino acids. Looked up from germline, CDR1 is LGHNT and CDR2 is FRNRAP. The CDR3 nucleotides are TGTGCTAGTGGTTTGGTACTCGGCAGGCCCAGCTCTGGAAACACCATATATTTT. It encodes CASGLVLGRPSSGNTIYF.

The chain carries TRBV19 and TRBJ1-2, with 8 bases lining up with TRBD1. The CDR3 extends over 15 amino acids. V was pared by 4 bases and J by 6 bases, with 10 bases of the junction left unmatched. The V gene's germline CDR1 is LNHDA and CDR2 SQIVND (reference sequence). CDR3: CASSKRTGFPDGYTF. The CDR3 bases are TGTGCCAGTAGTAAGAGGACAGGGTTCCCAGATGGCTACACCTTC.

This chain joins TRBV3-1 (or the pseudogene TRBV3-2) and TRBJ2-1; TRBD1 agrees at 8 bases. The germline V gene encodes CDR1 LGHDT and CDR2 YNNKEL (reference sequence). The CDR3 covers 16 residues. V trimming: 4 bases; J trimming: 4 bases; junction bases outside the gene matches: 9. This chain's CDR3 is CASSPRDRRSYNEQFF. The CDR3, as DNA: TGTGCCAGCAGCCCTCGGGACAGGAGATCTTACAATGAGCAGTTCTTC.

This clone was picked up one time. The chain couples TRBV25-1 to TRBJ2-2, with D uncertain. CDR1 and CDR2 (germline): MGHDK, SYGVNS. V lost 5 bases and J 3 bases, leaving 10 bases between the germline ends. The CDR3 is made up of 14 amino acids. For the CDR3, the DNA is TGTGCCAGCAGTTCGTTCGGAGACACCGGGGAGCTGTTTTTT. Protein sequence: CASSSFGDTGELFF.

The chain recombines TRBV18 with TRBJ2-5; D perhaps matches TRBD2 (5 bases). Trimming took off 5 bases at V and 5 bases at J, with 12 bases between the two ends. Germline CDR1 and CDR2: KGHSH and LQKENI. The CDR3 is made up of 13 amino acids. This CDR3 reads CASSNGVAETQYF. The CDR3 DNA is TGTGCCAGCTCAAACGGGGTCGCGGAGACCCAGTACTTC.